This T cell receptor beta chain was found in a study of cytomegalovirus exposure and HLA in healthy donors. Germline V gene data show CDR1 as SGHRS and CDR2 as YFSETQ. This CDR3 region has 15 residues. V lost 4 bases and J lost 9; bases outside the gene matches: 8. PCR was performed using 60 Vbeta and 13 Jbeta primers. Profiling relied on immunoSEQ multiplex PCR, and the TCRdb table lists in-frame clones only, not all of them. This sample has some 200,000 clones, with roughly a tenth found just once. Study conclusions and caveats: HLA allele associations emerged for about 18,000 TCR beta sequences in a later analysis, at 0.05 false discovery rate.

Comments on this clone: Antigen unknown.

This clonotype originated in a woman in her 30s in good health and CMV-seropositive. The sample was PBMCs. The chain uses TRBV5-1 and TRBJ2-1, with TRBD2 matching over 12 bases. CDR3 residues: CASSRLAGGEGEQFF. CDR3 sequence (DNA): TGCGCCAGCAGCCGGCTAGCGGGAGGGGAGGGTGAGCAGTTCTTC. Supplemented by reference TRBV5-1 and TRBJ2-1, the full variable domain reads KAGVTQTPRYLIKTRGQQVTLSCSPISGHRSVSWYQQTPGQGLQFLFEYFSETQRNKGNFPGRFSGRQFSNSRSEMNVSTLELGDSALYLCASSRLAGGEGEQFFGPGTRLTVL.